This TCR beta chain comes out of a study of tumor-infiltrating lymphocytes in localized non-small cell lung cancer. Germline values: CDR1 MNHNY, CDR2 SVGAGI (reference sequence). This CDR3 has 14 amino acids. Between the trimmed V and J ends, which lost 8 bases and 6 bases, there was a span of 19 bases. Whole-study results and caveats: Tumors had more T cell infiltration than uninvolved lung, per TCRbeta sequencing and CD3 counts.

Using immunoSEQ multiplex PCR, the repertoire was profiled, and TCRdb retains in-frame clones only, with some absent. Among 9,000 to 13,000 clones listed, under 80% were seen once. Worth noting for this clone: Its antigen is as yet unknown.

What was sequenced was uninvolved lung tissue not adjacent to the tumor. The chain has TRBV6-6 and TRBJ1-2; D not resolved. This receptor was obtained from a human donor with non-small cell lung cancer. In DNA form, the CDR3 reads TGTGCCAGCCGACCAACCGGGTTTGAAGATGGCTACACCTTC. It codes for CASRPTGFEDGYTF.